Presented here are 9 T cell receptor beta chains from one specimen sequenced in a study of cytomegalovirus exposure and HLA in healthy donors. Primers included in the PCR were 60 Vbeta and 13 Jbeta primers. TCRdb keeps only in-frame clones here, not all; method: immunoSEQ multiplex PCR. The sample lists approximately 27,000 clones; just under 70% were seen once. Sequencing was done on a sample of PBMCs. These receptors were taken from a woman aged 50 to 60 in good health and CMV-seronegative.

CDR3 nucleotide sequence: TGTGCCACTACAGAAAAGACAACTAATGAAAAACTGTTTTTT. It translates to CATTEKTTNEKLFF. The chain couples TRBV2 to TRBJ1-4, with D hard to call. This CDR3 is 14 amino acids long. Trimming stripped 10 bases from V and 0 bases from J, with 12 bases between. Germline values: CDR1 SNHLY, CDR2 FYNNEI.

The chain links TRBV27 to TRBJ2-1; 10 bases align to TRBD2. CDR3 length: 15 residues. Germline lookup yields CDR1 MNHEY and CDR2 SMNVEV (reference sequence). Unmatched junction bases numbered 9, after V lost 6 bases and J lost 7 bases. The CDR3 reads CASSPHLAGENEQFF. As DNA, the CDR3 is TGTGCCAGCAGCCCCCATCTAGCGGGAGAGAATGAGCAGTTCTTC.

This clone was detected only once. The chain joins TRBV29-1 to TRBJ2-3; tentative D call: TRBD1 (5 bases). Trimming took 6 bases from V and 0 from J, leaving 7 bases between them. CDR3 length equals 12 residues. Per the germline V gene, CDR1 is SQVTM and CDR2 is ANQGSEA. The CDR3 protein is CSVGHSTDTQYF. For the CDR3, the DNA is TGCAGCGTCGGACATAGCACAGATACGCAGTATTTT.

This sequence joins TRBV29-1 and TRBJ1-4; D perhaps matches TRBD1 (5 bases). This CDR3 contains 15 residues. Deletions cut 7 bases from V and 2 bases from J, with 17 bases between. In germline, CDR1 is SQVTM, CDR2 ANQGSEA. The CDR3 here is CSATGGVRTNEKLFF. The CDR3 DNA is TGCAGCGCCACCGGAGGGGTACGGACTAATGAAAAACTGTTTTTT.

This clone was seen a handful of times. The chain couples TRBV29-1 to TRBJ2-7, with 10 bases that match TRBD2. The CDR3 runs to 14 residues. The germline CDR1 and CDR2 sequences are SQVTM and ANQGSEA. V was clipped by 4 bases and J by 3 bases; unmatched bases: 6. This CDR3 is CSVVGASGSYEQYF. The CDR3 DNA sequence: TGCAGCGTTGTTGGCGCTAGCGGGAGCTACGAGCAGTACTTC.

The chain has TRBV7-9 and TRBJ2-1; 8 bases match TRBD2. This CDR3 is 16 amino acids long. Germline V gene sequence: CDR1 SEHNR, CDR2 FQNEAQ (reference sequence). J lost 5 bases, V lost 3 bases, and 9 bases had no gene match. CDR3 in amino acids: CASSLVSGGQDNEQFF. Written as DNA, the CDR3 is TGTGCCAGCAGCTTGGTCTCGGGGGGGCAGGACAATGAGCAGTTCTTC.

The CDR3 loop reads CASSLAGDYPNSPLHF. CDR3 coding DNA: TGCGCCAGCAGCTTGGCCGGAGATTACCCAAATTCACCCCTCCACTTT. V and J are TRBV5-1 and TRBJ1-6; D gene unclear. V lost 0 bases, J lost 7 bases, and 14 bases lay in between. Germline V gives CDR1 SGHRS, CDR2 YFSETQ. This CDR3 has 16 residues.

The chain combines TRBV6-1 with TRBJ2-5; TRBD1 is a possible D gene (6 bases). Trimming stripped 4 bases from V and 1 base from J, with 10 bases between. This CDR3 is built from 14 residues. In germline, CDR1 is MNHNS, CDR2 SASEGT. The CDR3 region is CASSVSGVQETQYF. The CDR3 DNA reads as TGTGCCAGCAGTGTCTCAGGGGTCCAAGAGACCCAGTACTTC.

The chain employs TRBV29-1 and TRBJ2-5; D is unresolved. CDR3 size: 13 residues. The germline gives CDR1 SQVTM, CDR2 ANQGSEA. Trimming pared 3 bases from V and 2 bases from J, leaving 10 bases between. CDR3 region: CSVEVPTQETQYF. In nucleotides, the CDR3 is TGCAGCGTTGAGGTACCGACTCAAGAGACCCAGTACTTC.